This T cell receptor beta chain comes out of a study of T cells in Graves' hyperthyroidism and ophthalmopathy. Using RNA transcripts as the source, TCR beta CDR3 regions were amplified. An initial round of RT-PCR targeting the TCR CDR3 relied on the HTBI primer set. TCRdb used MiXCR to reprocess the multiplex PCR reads, holding one entry per CDR3 protein. The table has hundreds of thousands of distinct CDR3 sequences, about 15% seen once. Disease duration was under 3 months in the ophthalmopathy patients, who also had a Clinical Activity Score of at least 3 and a NOSPECS grade of at least 4. Thyroid ultrasound and orbital computed tomography, with clinical symptoms and serum thyroxine and TRAb, informed diagnoses. Study-wide results and limits: Expanded thyroid clonotypes (above 0.001) were mostly also found in blood. Prediction of ophthalmopathy progression came a median roughly 6.6 months pre-onset.

Trimming took off 1 base at V and 1 base at J, with 11 bases between the two ends. Germline CDR1 is KGHSH and CDR2 is LQKENI. CDR3 size: 16 residues. This clonotype occurred many times. Its matching antigen is unknown. The chain links TRBV18 to TRBJ2-1; the D is unclear. What was sequenced was blood. This TCR was recovered from a woman between 18 and 29 years old with Graves' ophthalmopathy. CDR3 sequence (DNA): TGTGCCAGCTCACCACTGACGGGTGGGTCCTACAATGAGCAGTTCTTC. It codes for CASSPLTGGSYNEQFF.